This TCR beta chain emerged from a study of cytomegalovirus exposure and HLA in healthy donors. Study in general: As released early, the data held 85 million to 95 million unique TCRs from HLA-typed donors.

60 Vbeta and 13 Jbeta primers were used in PCR. TCRdb's table, derived via immunoSEQ multiplex PCR, lists solely in-frame clones and lacks some. This sample's clone table lists 60,000 to 65,000 clones. Germline trimming cut 4 bases from V and 6 bases from J; bases unmatched to any gene: 5. The CDR3 runs to 14 residues. Germline V lookup: CDR1 KGHSY, CDR2 FQNENV. The V call is TRBV16, the J call TRBJ1-5, with 8 bases matching TRBD1. The sample comprised PBMCs. This sequence was found in a woman under 30 in good health and CMV-seronegative. The DNA for the CDR3 is TGTGCCAGCAGCCCGGACAGGGTGGGTCAGCCCCAGCATTTT. Translation: CASSPDRVGQPQHF. Complete variable domain (other parts from reference TRBV16 and TRBJ1-5): GEEVAQTPKHLVRGEGQKAKLYCAPIKGHSYVFWYQQVLKNEFKFLISFQNENVFDETGMPKERFSAKCLPNSPCSLEIQATKLEDSAVYFCASSPDRVGQPQHFGDGTRLSIL.